The clone carrying this T cell receptor beta chain occurred a few times. As yet, its antigen is unknown. These data originate in a study of identical twins. One entry per CDR3 protein results from TCRdb running MiXCR on the 5' RACE reads. The table lists roughly 240,000 distinct CDR3 sequences, approximately 7.9% of them singletons. Overall study findings and caveats: Weaker excess twin sharing was seen among beta out-of-frame sequences. With abundant cord blood beta clonotypes, insertions were fewer; memory repertoires showed no such pattern.

With V trimmed by 0 bases and J by 2 bases, 4 bases remained unmatched. The CDR3 length is 15 residues. CDR1 SGHKS and CDR2 YYEKEE come from the germline V gene (reference sequence). The data were also submitted as part of a second study, on yellow fever vaccine responses in identical twins.

This sequence originates from a woman younger than 30 in good health. V gene TRBV5-5 combines with J gene TRBJ2-7, with TRBD1 matching 8 bases. Material: CD8+ T cells sorted from blood. The CDR3 is CASSLVWTGTYEQYF. CDR3 coding DNA: TGTGCCAGCAGCTTGGTCTGGACAGGGACCTACGAGCAGTACTTC.